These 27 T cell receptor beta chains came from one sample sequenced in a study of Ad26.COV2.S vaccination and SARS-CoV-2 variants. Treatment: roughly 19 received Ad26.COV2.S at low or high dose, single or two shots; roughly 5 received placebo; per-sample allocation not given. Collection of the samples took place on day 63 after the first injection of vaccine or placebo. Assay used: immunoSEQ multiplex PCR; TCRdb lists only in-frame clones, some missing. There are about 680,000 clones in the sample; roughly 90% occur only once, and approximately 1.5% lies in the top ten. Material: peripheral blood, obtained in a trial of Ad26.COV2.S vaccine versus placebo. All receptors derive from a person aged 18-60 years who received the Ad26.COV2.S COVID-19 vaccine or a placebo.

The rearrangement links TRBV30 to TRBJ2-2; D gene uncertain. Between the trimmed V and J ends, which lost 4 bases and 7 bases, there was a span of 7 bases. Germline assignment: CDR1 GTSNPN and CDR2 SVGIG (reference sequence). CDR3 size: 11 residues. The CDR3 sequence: CAWMSFGELFF. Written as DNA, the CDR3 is TGTGCCTGGATGAGCTTCGGGGAGCTGTTTTTT.

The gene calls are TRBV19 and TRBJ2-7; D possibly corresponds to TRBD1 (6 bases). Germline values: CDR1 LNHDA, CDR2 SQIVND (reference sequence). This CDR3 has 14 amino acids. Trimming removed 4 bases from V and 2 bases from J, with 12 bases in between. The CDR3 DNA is TGTGCCAGTAGTAGCGACAGGCAGACCTACGAGCAGTACTTC. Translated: CASSSDRQTYEQYF.

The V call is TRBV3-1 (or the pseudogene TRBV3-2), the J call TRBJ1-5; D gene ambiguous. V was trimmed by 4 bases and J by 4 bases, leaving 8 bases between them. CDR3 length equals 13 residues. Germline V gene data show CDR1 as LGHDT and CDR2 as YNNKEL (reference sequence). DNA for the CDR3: TGTGCCAGCAGCCCGGCGGGTAATCAGCCCCAGCATTTT. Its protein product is CASSPAGNQPQHF.

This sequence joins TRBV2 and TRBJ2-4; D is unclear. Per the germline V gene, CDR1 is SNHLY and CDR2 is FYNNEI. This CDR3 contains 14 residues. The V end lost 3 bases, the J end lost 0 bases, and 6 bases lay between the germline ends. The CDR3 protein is CASSDILAKNIQYF. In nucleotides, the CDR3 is TGTGCCAGCAGTGATATACTAGCCAAAAACATTCAGTACTTC.

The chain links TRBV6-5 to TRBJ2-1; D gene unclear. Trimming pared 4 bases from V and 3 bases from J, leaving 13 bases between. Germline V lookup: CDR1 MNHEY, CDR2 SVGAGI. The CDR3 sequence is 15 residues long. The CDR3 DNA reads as TGTGCCAGCAGTTTCAAGGTACAGAACTACAATGAGCAGTTCTTC. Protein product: CASSFKVQNYNEQFF.

CDR3 nucleotides: TGTGCCAGCAGTGATACTACTGTAAGCTCTGGAAACACCATATATTTT. Translating it yields CASSDTTVSSGNTIYF. The J gene is TRBJ1-3, the V gene TRBV6-4; no firm D call. Germline V CDR1 and CDR2: MRHNA, SNTAGT. The CDR3 runs to 16 residues. With 3 bases removed from V and 0 bases from J, the gap between germline ends came to 12 bases.

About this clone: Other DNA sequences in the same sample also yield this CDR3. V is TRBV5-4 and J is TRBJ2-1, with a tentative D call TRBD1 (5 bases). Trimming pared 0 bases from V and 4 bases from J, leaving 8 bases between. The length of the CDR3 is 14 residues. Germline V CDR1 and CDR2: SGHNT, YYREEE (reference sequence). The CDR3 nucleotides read TGTGCCAGCAGCTTGGGGGGCAAATACAATGAGCAGTTCTTC. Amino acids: CASSLGGKYNEQFF. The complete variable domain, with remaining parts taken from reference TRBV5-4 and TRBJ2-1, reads ETGVTQSPTHLIKTRGQQVTLRCSSQSGHNTVSWYQQALGQGPQFIFQYYREEENGRGNFPPRFSGLQFPNYSSELNVNALELDDSALYLCASSLGGKYNEQFFGPGTRLTVL.

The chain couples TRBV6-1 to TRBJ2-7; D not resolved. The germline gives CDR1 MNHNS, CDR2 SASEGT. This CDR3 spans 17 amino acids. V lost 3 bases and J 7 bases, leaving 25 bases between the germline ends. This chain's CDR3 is CASSDWKESSRWGEQYF. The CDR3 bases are TGTGCCAGCAGTGATTGGAAAGAGAGTAGCCGATGGGGTGAGCAGTACTTC.

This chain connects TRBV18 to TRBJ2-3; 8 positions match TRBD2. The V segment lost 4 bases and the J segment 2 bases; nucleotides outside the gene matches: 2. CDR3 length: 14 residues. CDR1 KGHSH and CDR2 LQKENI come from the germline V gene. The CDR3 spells CASSQGLVTDTQYF. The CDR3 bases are TGTGCCAGCTCACAGGGACTAGTCACAGATACGCAGTATTTT.

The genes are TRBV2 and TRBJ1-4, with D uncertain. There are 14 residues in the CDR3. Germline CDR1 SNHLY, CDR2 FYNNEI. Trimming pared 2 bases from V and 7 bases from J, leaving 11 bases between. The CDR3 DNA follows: TGTGCCAGCAGTGAAAGAGCAGGCGCTGAAAAACTGTTTTTT. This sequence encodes CASSERAGAEKLFF.

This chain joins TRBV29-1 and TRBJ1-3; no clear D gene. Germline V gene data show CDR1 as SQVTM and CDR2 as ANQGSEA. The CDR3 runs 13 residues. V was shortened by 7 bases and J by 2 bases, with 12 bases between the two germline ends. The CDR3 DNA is TGCAGCGGCTACGTAGGGCCTGGAAACACCATATATTTT. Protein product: CSGYVGPGNTIYF. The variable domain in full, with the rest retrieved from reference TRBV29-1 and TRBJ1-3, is SAVISQKPSRDICQRGTSLTIQCQVDSQVTMMFWYRQQPGQSLTLIATANQGSEATYESGFVIDKFPISRPNLTFSTLTVSNMSPEDSSIYLCSGYVGPGNTIYFGEGSWLTVV.

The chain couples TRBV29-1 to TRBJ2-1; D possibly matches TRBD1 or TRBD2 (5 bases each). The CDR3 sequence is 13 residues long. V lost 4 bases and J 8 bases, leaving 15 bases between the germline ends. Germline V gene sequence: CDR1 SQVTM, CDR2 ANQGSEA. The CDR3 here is CSVARGSGDEQFF. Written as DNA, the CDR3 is TGCAGCGTTGCGAGGGGATCGGGCGATGAGCAGTTCTTC.

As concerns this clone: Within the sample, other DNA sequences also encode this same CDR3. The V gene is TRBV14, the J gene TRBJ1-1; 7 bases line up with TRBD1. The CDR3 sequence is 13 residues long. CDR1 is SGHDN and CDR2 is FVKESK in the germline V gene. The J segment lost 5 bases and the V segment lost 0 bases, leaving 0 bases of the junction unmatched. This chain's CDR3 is CASSQDRGTEAFF. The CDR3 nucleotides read TGTGCCAGCAGCCAAGACAGGGGGACTGAAGCTTTCTTT.

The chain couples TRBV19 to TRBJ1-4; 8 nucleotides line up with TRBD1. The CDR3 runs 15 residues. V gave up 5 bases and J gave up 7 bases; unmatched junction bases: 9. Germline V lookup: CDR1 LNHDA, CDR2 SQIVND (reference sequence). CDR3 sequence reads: CASSQRTGTAEKLFF. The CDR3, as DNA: TGTGCCAGTAGTCAACGGACAGGGACGGCTGAAAAACTGTTTTTT. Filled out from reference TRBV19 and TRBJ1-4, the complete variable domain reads DGGITQSPKYLFRKEGQNVTLSCEQNLNHDAMYWYRQDPGQGLRLIYYSQIVNDFQKGDIAEGYSVSREKKESFPLTVTSAQKNPTAFYLCASSQRTGTAEKLFFGSGTQLSVL.

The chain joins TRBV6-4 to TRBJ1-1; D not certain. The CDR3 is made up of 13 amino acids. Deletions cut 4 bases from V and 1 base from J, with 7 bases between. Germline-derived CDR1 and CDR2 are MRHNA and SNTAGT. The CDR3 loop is CASSVTRNTEAFF. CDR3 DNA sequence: TGTGCCAGCAGTGTCACCCGGAACACTGAAGCTTTCTTT.

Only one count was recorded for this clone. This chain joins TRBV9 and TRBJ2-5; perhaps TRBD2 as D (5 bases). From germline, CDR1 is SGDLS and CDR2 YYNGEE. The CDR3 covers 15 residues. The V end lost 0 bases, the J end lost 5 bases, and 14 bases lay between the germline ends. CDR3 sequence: CASSVGLTDTETQYF. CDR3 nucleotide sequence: TGTGCCAGCAGCGTAGGACTAACTGACACGGAGACCCAGTACTTC.

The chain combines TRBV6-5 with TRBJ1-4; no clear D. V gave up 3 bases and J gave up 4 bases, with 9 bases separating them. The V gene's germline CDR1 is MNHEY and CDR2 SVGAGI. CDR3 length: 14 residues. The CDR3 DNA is TGTGCCAGCAGTTATGGCGGGAGTAATGAAAAACTGTTTTTT. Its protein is CASSYGGSNEKLFF.

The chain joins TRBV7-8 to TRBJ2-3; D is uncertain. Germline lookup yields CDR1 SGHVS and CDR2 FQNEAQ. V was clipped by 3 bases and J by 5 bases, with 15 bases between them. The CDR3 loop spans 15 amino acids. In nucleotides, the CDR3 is TGTGCCAGCAGCTTCGGACCCCGGAGAGAAGATACGCAGTATTTT. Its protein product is CASSFGPRREDTQYF.

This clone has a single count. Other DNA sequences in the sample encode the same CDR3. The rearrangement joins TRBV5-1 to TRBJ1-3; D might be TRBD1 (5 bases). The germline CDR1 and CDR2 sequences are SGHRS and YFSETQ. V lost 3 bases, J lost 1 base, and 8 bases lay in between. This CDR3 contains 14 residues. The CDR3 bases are TGCGCCAGCAGCTCGCAGGGATCTGGAAACACCATATATTTT. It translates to CASSSQGSGNTIYF.

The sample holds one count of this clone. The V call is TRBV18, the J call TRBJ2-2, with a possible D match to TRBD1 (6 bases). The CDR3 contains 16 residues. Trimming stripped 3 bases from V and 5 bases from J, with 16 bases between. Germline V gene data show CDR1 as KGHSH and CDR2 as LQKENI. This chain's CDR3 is CASSPRQDRRTGELFF. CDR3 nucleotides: TGTGCCAGCTCACCCCGACAGGATAGACGGACCGGGGAGCTGTTTTTT.

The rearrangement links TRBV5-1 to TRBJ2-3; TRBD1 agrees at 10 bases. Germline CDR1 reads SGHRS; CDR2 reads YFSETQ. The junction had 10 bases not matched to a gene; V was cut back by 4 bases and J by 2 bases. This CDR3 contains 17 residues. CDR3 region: CASSLDGQGVFTDTQYF. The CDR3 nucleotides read TGCGCCAGCAGCCTCGATGGACAGGGGGTCTTCACAGATACGCAGTATTTT.

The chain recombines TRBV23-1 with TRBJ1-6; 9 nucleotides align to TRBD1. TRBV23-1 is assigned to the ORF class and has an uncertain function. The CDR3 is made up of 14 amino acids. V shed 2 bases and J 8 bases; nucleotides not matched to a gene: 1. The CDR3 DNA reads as TGCGCCAGCAGTCAAGGACAGGGGTATTCACCCCTCCACTTT. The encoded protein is CASSQGQGYSPLHF.

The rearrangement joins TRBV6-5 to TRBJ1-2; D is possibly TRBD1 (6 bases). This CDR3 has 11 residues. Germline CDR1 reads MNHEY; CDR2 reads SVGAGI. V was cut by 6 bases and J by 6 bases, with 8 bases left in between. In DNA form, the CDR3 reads TGTGCCAGCAGGAGGGGGAATGGCTACACCTTC. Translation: CASRRGNGYTF.

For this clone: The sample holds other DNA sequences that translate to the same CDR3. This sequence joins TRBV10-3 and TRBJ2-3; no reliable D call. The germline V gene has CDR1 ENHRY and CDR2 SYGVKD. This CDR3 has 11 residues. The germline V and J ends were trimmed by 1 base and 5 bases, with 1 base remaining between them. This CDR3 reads CAISELDTQYF. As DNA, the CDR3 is TGTGCCATCAGTGAGTTAGATACGCAGTATTTT.

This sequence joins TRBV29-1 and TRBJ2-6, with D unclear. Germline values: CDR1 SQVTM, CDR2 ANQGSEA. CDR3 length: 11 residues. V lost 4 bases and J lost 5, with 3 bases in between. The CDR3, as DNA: TGCAGCGTTGTCCGGGCCAACGTCCTGACTTTC. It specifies CSVVRANVLTF. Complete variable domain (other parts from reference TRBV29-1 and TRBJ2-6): SAVISQKPSRDICQRGTSLTIQCQVDSQVTMMFWYRQQPGQSLTLIATANQGSEATYESGFVIDKFPISRPNLTFSTLTVSNMSPEDSSIYLCSVVRANVLTFGAGSRLTVL.

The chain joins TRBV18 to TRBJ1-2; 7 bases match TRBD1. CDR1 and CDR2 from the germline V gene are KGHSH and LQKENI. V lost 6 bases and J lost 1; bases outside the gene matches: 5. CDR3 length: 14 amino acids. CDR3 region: CASSDREVNYGYTF. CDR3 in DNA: TGTGCCAGCTCCGACAGGGAGGTTAACTATGGCTACACCTTC.

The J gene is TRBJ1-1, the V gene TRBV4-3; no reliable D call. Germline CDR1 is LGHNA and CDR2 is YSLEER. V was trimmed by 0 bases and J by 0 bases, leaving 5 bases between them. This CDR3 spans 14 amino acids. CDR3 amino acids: CASSQDSMNTEAFF. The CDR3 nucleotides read TGCGCCAGCAGCCAAGACAGCATGAACACTGAAGCTTTCTTT.